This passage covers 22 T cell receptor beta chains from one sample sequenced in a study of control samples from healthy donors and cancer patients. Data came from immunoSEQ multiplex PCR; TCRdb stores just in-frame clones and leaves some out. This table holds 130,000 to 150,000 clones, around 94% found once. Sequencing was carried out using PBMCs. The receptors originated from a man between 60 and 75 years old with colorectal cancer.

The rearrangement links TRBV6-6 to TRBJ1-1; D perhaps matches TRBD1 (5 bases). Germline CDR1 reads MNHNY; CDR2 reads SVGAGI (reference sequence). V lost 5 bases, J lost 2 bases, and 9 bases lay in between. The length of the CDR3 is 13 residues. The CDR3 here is CASSRQRNTEAFF. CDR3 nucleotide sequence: TGTGCCAGCAGTAGACAGCGAAACACTGAAGCTTTCTTT.

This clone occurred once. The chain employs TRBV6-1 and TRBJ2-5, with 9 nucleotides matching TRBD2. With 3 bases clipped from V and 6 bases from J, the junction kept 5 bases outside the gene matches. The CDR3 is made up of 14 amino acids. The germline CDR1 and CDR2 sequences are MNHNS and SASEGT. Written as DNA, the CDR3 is TGTGCCAGCAGTGACGCGGGGGGGGAACAGACCCAGTACTTC. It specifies CASSDAGGEQTQYF.

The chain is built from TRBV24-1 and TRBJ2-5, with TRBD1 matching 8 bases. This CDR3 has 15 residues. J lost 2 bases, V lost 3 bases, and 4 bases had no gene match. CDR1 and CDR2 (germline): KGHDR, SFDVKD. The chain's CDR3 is CATSDDDRGQETQYF. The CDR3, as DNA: TGTGCCACCAGTGATGACGACAGGGGACAAGAGACCCAGTACTTC.

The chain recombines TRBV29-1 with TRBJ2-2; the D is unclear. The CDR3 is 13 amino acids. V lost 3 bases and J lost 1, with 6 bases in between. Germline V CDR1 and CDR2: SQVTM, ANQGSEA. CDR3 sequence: CSVDVQNTGELFF. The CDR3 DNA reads TGCAGCGTTGACGTACAGAACACCGGGGAGCTGTTTTTT.

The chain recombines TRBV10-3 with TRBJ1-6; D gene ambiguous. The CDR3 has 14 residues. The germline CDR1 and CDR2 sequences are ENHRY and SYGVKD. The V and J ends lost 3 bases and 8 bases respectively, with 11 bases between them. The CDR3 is CAISDGDTYSPLHF. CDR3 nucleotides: TGTGCCATCAGTGATGGGGATACCTATTCACCCCTCCACTTT.

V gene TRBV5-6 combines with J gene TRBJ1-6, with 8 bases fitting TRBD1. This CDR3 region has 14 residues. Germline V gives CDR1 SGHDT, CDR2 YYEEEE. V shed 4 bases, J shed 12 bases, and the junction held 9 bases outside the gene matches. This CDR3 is CASSTGQGMVPLHF. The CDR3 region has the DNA TGTGCCAGCAGCACCGGACAGGGAATGGTACCCCTCCACTTT.

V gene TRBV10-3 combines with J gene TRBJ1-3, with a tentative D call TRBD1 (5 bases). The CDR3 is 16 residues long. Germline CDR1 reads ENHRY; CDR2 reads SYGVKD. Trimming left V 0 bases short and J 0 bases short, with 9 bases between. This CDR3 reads CAISESQGSSGNTIYF. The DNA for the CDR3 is TGTGCCATCAGTGAGTCCCAGGGAAGCTCTGGAAACACCATATATTTT.

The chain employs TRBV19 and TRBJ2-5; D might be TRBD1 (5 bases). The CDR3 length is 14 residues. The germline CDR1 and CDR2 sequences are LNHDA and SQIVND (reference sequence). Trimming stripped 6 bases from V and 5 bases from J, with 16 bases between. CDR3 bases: TGTGCCAGTAGCCAATCCAGGGTGAGGGAGACCCAGTACTTC. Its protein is CASSQSRVRETQYF.

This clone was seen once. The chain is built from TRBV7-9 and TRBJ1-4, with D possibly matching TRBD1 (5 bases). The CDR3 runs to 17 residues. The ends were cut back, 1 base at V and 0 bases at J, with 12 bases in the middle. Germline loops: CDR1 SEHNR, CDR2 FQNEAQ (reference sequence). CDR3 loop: CASSLGRQLPTNEKLFF. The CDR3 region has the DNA TGTGCCAGCAGCTTAGGGAGACAGCTTCCAACTAATGAAAAACTGTTTTTT. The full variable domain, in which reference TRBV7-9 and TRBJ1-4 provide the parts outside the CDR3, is DTGVSQNPRHKITKRGQNVTFRCDPISEHNRLYWYRQTLGQGPEFLTYFQNEAQLEKSRLLSDRFSAERPKGSFSTLEIQRTEQGDSAMYLCASSLGRQLPTNEKLFFGSGTQLSVL.

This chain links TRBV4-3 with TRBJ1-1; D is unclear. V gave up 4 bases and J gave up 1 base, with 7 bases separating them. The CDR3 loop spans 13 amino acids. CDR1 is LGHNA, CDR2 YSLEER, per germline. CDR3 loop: CASSPERNTEAFF. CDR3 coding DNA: TGCGCCAGCAGCCCGGAGAGGAACACTGAAGCTTTCTTT.

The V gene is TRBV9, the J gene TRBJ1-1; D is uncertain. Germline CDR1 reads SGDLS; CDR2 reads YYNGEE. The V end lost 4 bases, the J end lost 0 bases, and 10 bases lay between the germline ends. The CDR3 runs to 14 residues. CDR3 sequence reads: CASSFSVLNTEAFF. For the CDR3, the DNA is TGTGCCAGCAGCTTCTCGGTCCTGAACACTGAAGCTTTCTTT.

This chain's CDR3 is CASSLSGQGEQYF. In DNA form, the CDR3 reads TGTGCCAGCAGCTTGAGTGGGCAGGGGGAGCAGTACTTC. The chain is built from TRBV7-2 and TRBJ2-7, with D possibly being TRBD1 (6 bases). Per germline, CDR1 SGHTA and CDR2 FQGNSA. Trimming stripped 3 bases from V and 7 bases from J, with 13 bases between. This CDR3 region has 13 residues.

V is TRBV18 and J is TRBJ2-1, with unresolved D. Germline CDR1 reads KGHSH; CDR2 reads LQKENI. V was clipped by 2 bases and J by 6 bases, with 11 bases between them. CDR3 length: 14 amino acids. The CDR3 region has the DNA TGTGCCAGCTCACCAATTGTGGCAGGCAATGAGCAGTTCTTC. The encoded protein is CASSPIVAGNEQFF.

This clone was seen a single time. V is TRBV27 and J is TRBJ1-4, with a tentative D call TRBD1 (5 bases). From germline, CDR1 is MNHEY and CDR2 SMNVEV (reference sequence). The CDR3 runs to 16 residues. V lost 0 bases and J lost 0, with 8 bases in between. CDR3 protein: CASSLSQGATNEKLFF. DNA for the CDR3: TGTGCCAGCAGTTTATCCCAGGGCGCAACTAATGAAAAACTGTTTTTT.

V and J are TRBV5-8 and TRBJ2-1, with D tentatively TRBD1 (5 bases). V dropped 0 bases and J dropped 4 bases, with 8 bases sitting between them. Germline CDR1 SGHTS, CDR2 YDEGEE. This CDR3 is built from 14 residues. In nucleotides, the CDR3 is TGTGCCAGCAGCTTGGAAAGGGGATACAATGAGCAGTTCTTC. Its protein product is CASSLERGYNEQFF.

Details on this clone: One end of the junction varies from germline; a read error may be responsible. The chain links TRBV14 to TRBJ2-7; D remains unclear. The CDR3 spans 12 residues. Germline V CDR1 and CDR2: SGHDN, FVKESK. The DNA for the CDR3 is TGTGCCAGCAGCGAAGAAGGTTGGCAGCAGTACTTC. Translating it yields CASSEEGWQQYF.

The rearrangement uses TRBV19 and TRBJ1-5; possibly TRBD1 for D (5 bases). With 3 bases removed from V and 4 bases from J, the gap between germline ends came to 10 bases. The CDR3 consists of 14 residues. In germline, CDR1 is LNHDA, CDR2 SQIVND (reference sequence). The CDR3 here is CASSILRGNQPQHF. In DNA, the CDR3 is TGTGCCAGTAGTATCTTGCGGGGGAATCAGCCCCAGCATTTT.

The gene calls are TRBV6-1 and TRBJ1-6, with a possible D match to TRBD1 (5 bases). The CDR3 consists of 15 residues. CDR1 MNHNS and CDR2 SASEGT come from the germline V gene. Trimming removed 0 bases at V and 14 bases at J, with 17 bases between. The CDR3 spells CASSEASGAVGTLHF. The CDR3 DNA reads TGTGCCAGCAGTGAAGCGAGCGGGGCCGTAGGGACCCTCCACTTT.

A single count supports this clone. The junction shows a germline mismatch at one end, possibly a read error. CDR3 sequence reads: CASSLDLTVGVRNF. As DNA, the CDR3 is TGTGCCAGCAGCTTGGATCTTACAGTGGGAGTAAGGAACTTC. The rearrangement links TRBV5-5 to TRBJ2-7; D is perhaps TRBD2 (5 bases). CDR3 length: 14 residues. Germline-derived CDR1 and CDR2 are SGHKS and YYEKEE (reference sequence). Full variable domain (missing parts from reference TRBV5-5 and TRBJ2-7): DAGVTQSPTHLIKTRGQQVTLRCSPISGHKSVSWYQQVLGQGPQFIFQYYEKEERGRGNFPDRFSARQFPNYSSELNVNALLLGDSALYLCASSLDLTVGVRNFGPGTRLTVT.

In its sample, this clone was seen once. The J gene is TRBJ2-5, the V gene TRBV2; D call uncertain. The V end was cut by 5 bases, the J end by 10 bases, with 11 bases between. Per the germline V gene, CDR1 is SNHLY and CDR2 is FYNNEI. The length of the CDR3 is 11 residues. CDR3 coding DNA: TGTGCCAGCAGTTGGGATCCGGGCCAGTACTTC. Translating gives CASSWDPGQYF.

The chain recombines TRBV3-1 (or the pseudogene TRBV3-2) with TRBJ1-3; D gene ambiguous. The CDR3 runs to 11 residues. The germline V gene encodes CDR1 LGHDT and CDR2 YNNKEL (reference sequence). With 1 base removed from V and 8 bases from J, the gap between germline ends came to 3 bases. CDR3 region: CASSQVDTIYF. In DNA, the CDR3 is TGTGCCAGCAGCCAAGTGGACACCATATATTTT.

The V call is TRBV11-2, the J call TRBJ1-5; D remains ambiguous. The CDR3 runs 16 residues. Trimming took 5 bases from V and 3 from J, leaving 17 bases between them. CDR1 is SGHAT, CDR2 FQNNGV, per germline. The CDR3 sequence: CASSDFGGMANQPQHF. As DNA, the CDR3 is TGTGCCAGCAGCGACTTCGGAGGGATGGCCAATCAGCCCCAGCATTTT.